Listed below are T cell receptor beta chains from one sample, sequenced in a study of cytomegalovirus exposure and HLA in healthy donors. The data were produced by immunoSEQ multiplex PCR, yet TCRdb's version contains in-frame clones alone and is incomplete. The profile covers 120,000 or so clones, with around 75% appearing a single time and over 2.5% taken by the ten largest. The sample was PBMCs. These receptors came from a woman in her fifties or sixties in good health and CMV-seronegative. CDR3s include the opening cysteine and the closing phenylalanine or tryptophan. The order of the fields is clone size, J gene, V gene, D gene, CDR3 protein, CDR3 DNA. The D gene is left open where the match is weak. Not every row has a clone size; where given, it reads once, few, many or a size class.

few TRBJ1-1 TRBV5-5 - CASSLGTASEAFF TGTGCCAGCAGCTTGGGGACAGCGTCCGAAGCTTTCTTT
- TRBJ2-1 TRBV2 - CASSEMVDSAEQFF TGTGCCAGCAGTGAAATGGTAGATAGTGCTGAGCAGTTCTTC
- TRBJ2-3 TRBV5-1 TRBD2 CASSLDAGVLDTQYF TGCGCCAGCAGCTTAGATGCGGGAGTTCTAGATACGCAGTATTTT
once TRBJ1-2 TRBV19 - CASSFLDRPNYGYTF TGTGCCAGTAGTTTCCTGGACAGACCGAACTATGGCTACACCTTC
- TRBJ2-1 TRBV7-3 TRBD2 CSSSPPRTSGTYNEQFF TGTTCCAGCAGCCCCCCGAGGACTAGCGGAACCTACAATGAGCAGTTCTTC
- TRBJ2-3 TRBV10-3 - CAISGGATDTQYF TGTGCCATCAGTGGGGGAGCCACAGATACGCAGTATTTT
- TRBJ2-3 TRBV4-3 - CASSPSPGNTDTQYF TGCGCCAGCAGCCCGTCTCCGGGGAACACAGATACGCAGTATTTT
- TRBJ1-1 TRBV6-1 TRBD1 CASIDTGARNTEAFF TGTGCCAGCATAGACACAGGGGCGAGGAACACTGAAGCTTTCTTT
- TRBJ2-3 TRBV7-2 TRBD2 CASSFTRTSGRKTDTQYF TGTGCCAGCAGTTTTACAAGGACTAGCGGGAGAAAGACAGATACGCAGTATTTT
once TRBJ1-2 TRBV19 - CASSFSGSLLGYTF TGTGCCAGTAGTTTCTCGGGATCACTACTAGGCTACACCTTC
- TRBJ2-7 TRBV28 TRBD2 CASSYSGSSYEQYF TGTGCCAGCAGTTATAGCGGGAGCTCCTACGAGCAGTACTTC
- TRBJ2-7 TRBV2 TRBD2 CASSDRGLAIYEQYF TGTGCCAGCAGTGACCGGGGACTAGCAATCTACGAGCAGTACTTC
- TRBJ2-7 TRBV10-3 TRBD2 CAISGGTSGASEYEQYF TGTGCCATCAGTGGCGGGACTAGCGGGGCATCGGAATACGAGCAGTACTTC
- TRBJ1-4 TRBV5-6 - CASRGSGEATNEKLFF TGTGCCAGCAGGGGCAGCGGTGAAGCAACTAATGAAAAACTGTTTTTT
- TRBJ2-3 TRBV11-3 - CASSLGAGHTDTQYF TGTGCCAGCAGCTTAGGGGCGGGGCACACAGATACGCAGTATTTT
- TRBJ2-4 TRBV9 TRBD1 CASSALGTGRDIQYF TGTGCCAGCAGCGCCCTTGGGACAGGGAGGGACATTCAGTACTTC
- TRBJ2-1 TRBV7-2 - CASSVGLSNNEQFF TGTGCCAGCAGCGTAGGACTGTCCAACAATGAGCAGTTCTTC